The T cell receptor beta chain under discussion was sequenced for a study of CD8 T cells in ankylosing spondylitis. This clonotype has only a few counts. Its antigen is not identified. Findings and limits, study-wide: Disease-linked clones proved CD8+ and comparatively uncommon in peripheral blood. Clones linked to disease were reported to show significant enrichment in matched ankylosing spondylitis synovial fluid. Reactive arthritis synovial fluid and blood previously showed some of these motif variants.

TCR beta libraries were made by quantitative 5'-RACE with molecular barcodes. TCRdb redid the calling of the 5' RACE reads with MiXCR, one entry per CDR3 protein. The repertoire holds just over 300,000 distinct CDR3 sequences, with 20% to 25% as singletons. The sequenced sample consisted of blood, either unsorted or a sorted T cell fraction (not recorded which). The origin of this receptor is a female donor with ankylosing spondylitis or in good health (not recorded which).

The CDR3 bases are TGTGCCAGCAGTCTTAGGCCGGTAGAGACCCAGTACTTC. Translated, it gives CASSLRPVETQYF. J is TRBJ2-5 and V is TRBV9; no definite D call. V shed 5 bases and J shed 4 bases, with 12 bases lying between them. This CDR3 comprises 13 residues. Germline V gives CDR1 SGDLS, CDR2 YYNGEE.